This T cell receptor (beta chain) was profiled in a study of glioma-infiltrating T cells. TCR alpha and beta CDR3 regions were amplified from RNA using iRepertoire nested multiplex PCR. TCRdb called the multiplex PCR reads again in MiXCR, with one record for every CDR3 protein. Of 35,000 to 45,000 distinct CDR3 sequences in the sample, about a fifth were seen once. The germline CDR1 and CDR2 sequences are MNHNS and SASEGT. The V segment lost 6 bases and the J segment 4 bases; nucleotides outside the gene matches: 15. This CDR3 spans 17 amino acids. In this sample, this clonotype turned up many times. The receptor was derived from a human donor with low-grade glioma or glioblastoma, undergoing nonglioma brain surgery, or in good health (not recorded which). The source material was glioma tissue, nonneoplastic brain tissue, or PBMCs (not recorded which). This chain uses TRBV6-1 with TRBJ2-3, with 8 bases matching TRBD2. Here the CDR3 reads CASSPGHLAGLADTQYF. CDR3 DNA: TGTGCCAGCAGCCCAGGACACTTAGCGGGGTTAGCAGATACGCAGTATTTT.